These T cell receptor beta chains were read from a single sample in a study of brain metastases from non-small cell lung cancer. Sequencing used immunoSEQ multiplex PCR; TCRdb keeps in-frame clones, though not all of them. The sample consists of about 16,000 clones, over 75% of them appearing once. Source material: primary lung tumor tissue. These receptors were taken from a donor over 35 with non-small cell lung cancer. CDR3s include the opening cysteine and the closing phenylalanine or tryptophan. The order of the fields is D gene, J gene, clone size, V gene, CDR3 protein, CDR3 DNA. The D gene is left open where the match is weak. Part of the rows lack a size; the others show once, few, many or a class for expanded clones.

. | TRBJ2-1 | . | TRBV19 | CASRLSAASSYNEQFF | TGTGCCAGTAGGCTTTCAGCGGCCAGCTCCTACAATGAGCAGTTCTTC
TRBD1 | TRBJ2-5 | . | TRBV2 | CASGGTGGETQYF | TGTGCCAGCGGGGGAACAGGGGGAGAGACCCAGTACTTC
. | TRBJ1-2 | . | TRBV30 | CAWKALEGTGYTF | TGTGCCTGGAAGGCGTTAGAAGGAACCGGCTACACCTTC
TRBD2 | TRBJ2-1 | . | TRBV7-9 | CASSVLTSGTDNKQFF | TGTGCCAGCAGCGTCCTGACTAGCGGGACCGACAATAAGCAGTTCTTC
. | TRBJ2-3 | . | TRBV24-1 | CATRDYSTDTQYF | TGTGCCACCAGGGATTATAGCACAGATACGCAGTATTTT
. | TRBJ1-2 | once | TRBV19 | CASSLDFSPSNGYTF | TGTGCCAGTAGTTTGGACTTTTCCCCCTCAAATGGCTACACCTTC
. | TRBJ1-5 | . | TRBV10-1 | CAEGRGKRNQPQHF | TGCGCCGAAGGGAGGGGAAAGAGGAATCAGCCTCAGCATTTT
. | TRBJ1-2 | . | TRBV6-2/TRBV6-3 | CASSPYRELYGYTF | TGTGCCAGCAGTCCATACAGAGAGCTCTATGGCTACACCTTC
. | TRBJ2-3 | . | TRBV7-9 | CASSWGGVSTDTQYF | TGTGCCAGCAGTTGGGGAGGAGTAAGCACAGATACGCAGTATTTT
. | TRBJ1-3 | . | TRBV6-5 | CATQGLTGNTIYF | TGTGCCACCCAGGGGCTTACAGGAAACACCATATATTTT
. | TRBJ2-3 | . | TRBV7-2 | CASSLQGTDTQYF | TGTGCCAGCAGCTTGCAGGGCACAGATACGCAGTATTTT
. | TRBJ2-3 | . | TRBV5-6 | CASSDLAWGDTQYF | TGTGCCAGCAGCGATCTCGCCTGGGGAGATACGCAGTATTTT
. | TRBJ2-2 | . | TRBV25-1 | CASSPRTTNTGELFF | TGTGCCAGCAGTCCCCGGACAACGAACACCGGGGAGCTGTTTTTT
TRBD2 | TRBJ2-3 | . | TRBV10-3 | CAIKGTSGSTDTQYF | TGTGCCATCAAGGGGACTAGCGGTAGCACAGATACGCAGTATTTT
TRBD1 | TRBJ1-6 | . | TRBV2 | CASSRGGAGSPLHF | TGTGCCAGCAGTAGAGGGGGCGCTGGTTCACCCCTCCACTTT
. | TRBJ2-5 | . | TRBV5-1 | CASSLDTGSQETQYF | TGCGCCAGCAGCTTGGATACGGGGTCCCAAGAGACCCAGTACTTC
. | TRBJ2-1 | . | TRBV4-3 | CASSLLRGASHEQFF | TGCGCCAGCAGCCTCCTGAGGGGGGCGTCCCATGAGCAGTTCTTC
. | TRBJ1-6 | . | TRBV15 | CATSRGVAGIDSPLHF | TGTGCCACCAGCAGAGGTGTCGCAGGGATCGATTCACCCCTCCATTTT
. | TRBJ1-1 | . | TRBV5-1 | CASSLVPDWDTEAFF | TGCGCCAGCAGCTTGGTCCCGGATTGGGACACTGAAGCTTTCTTT
TRBD1 | TRBJ1-1 | . | TRBV27 | CASSPGTVHTEAFF | TGTGCCAGCAGTCCCGGGACAGTCCACACTGAAGCTTTCTTT
. | TRBJ2-2 | once | TRBV6-2/TRBV6-3 | CASSYSRRELFF | TGTGCCAGCAGTTACTCACGCAGGGAGCTGTTTTTT
. | TRBJ1-1 | . | TRBV12-3/TRBV12-4 | CASSFTLNTEAFF | TGTGCCAGCAGTTTTACCTTGAACACTGAAGCTTTCTTT
. | TRBJ1-5 | few | TRBV19 | CASSPMSSNQPQHF | TGTGCCAGTAGTCCAATGAGCTCCAATCAGCCCCAGCATTTT
. | TRBJ2-2 | . | TRBV25-1 | CASSEGHLRNTGELFF | TGTGCCAGCAGTGAAGGTCATCTCCGGAACACCGGGGAGCTGTTTTTT
TRBD1 | TRBJ1-1 | . | TRBV7-8 | CASSPRDRGRINTEAFF | TGTGCCAGCAGCCCCCGGGACAGGGGGCGGATTAACACTGAAGCTTTCTTT
. | TRBJ1-5 | . | TRBV6-6 | CASSLPRRPQHF | TGTGCCAGCAGCCTTCCCCGTCGGCCCCAGCATTTT
TRBD1 | TRBJ1-3 | . | TRBV19 | CASKDRVTGNTIYF | TGTGCCAGTAAGGACAGGGTCACTGGAAACACCATATATTTT
TRBD2 | TRBJ2-5 | . | TRBV5-1 | CASSVLSGGAQYF | TGCGCCAGCAGCGTCCTTAGCGGGGGGGCCCAGTACTTC
. | TRBJ1-6 | few | TRBV7-2 | CASSQWTVNNNSPLHF | TGTGCCAGCAGCCAATGGACAGTTAACAATAATTCACCCCTCCACTTT
. | TRBJ1-2 | . | TRBV29-1 | CSASGLSYGYTF | TGCAGCGCCTCGGGCCTCTCCTATGGCTACACCTTC
. | TRBJ2-6 | . | TRBV7-2 | CASSQDISGANVLTF | TGTGCCAGCAGCCAGGATATTTCTGGGGCCAACGTCCTGACTTTC
. | TRBJ1-6 | . | TRBV5-1 | CASSLLRDSPLHF | TGCGCCAGCAGCTTGTTGAGGGACTCACCCCTCCACTTT
. | TRBJ1-2 | . | TRBV29-1 | CSVAQVGYGYTF | TGCAGCGTTGCGCAGGTTGGCTATGGCTACACCTTC
. | TRBJ1-5 | . | TRBV9 | CASSVSSGSNQPQHF | TGTGCCAGCAGCGTATCCTCCGGGAGCAATCAGCCCCAGCATTTT
TRBD1 | TRBJ2-1 | . | TRBV9 | CASSGRQGREQFF | TGTGCCAGCAGCGGTCGACAGGGTAGGGAGCAGTTCTTC
TRBD1 | TRBJ1-2 | few | TRBV19 | CASSDPGQGHYGYTF | TGTGCCAGTAGTGATCCGGGACAGGGCCACTATGGCTACACCTTC
. | TRBJ1-6 | . | TRBV19 | CASNSRTGSSPLHF | TGTGCCAGTAATTCTAGGACCGGGAGTTCACCCCTCCACTTT
TRBD1 | TRBJ1-2 | . | TRBV5-6 | CASSLGQGNYGYTF | TGTGCCAGCAGTTTAGGACAGGGGAACTATGGCTACACCTTC
. | TRBJ1-6 | . | TRBV12-2 | CASRHGPGPRSSPLHF | TGTGCAAGTCGCCACGGGCCGGGCCCTCGGTCCTCACCCCTCCACTTT
. | TRBJ2-7 | . | TRBV7-2 | CASSSGLSYEQYF | TGTGCCAGCAGCTCGGGACTTTCCTACGAGCAGTACTTC
. | TRBJ2-1 | . | TRBV5-8 | CASSREMVAGGDEQFF | TGTGCCAGCAGCAGGGAGATGGTAGCAGGGGGGGATGAGCAGTTCTTC
. | TRBJ1-4 | . | TRBV6-4 | CASSDEVGPNEKLFF | TGTGCCAGCAGTGACGAAGTCGGTCCTAATGAAAAACTGTTTTTT
TRBD1 | TRBJ2-2 | . | TRBV2 | CASRFPGQGPTGELFF | TGTGCCAGCAGATTCCCGGGACAGGGGCCCACCGGGGAGCTGTTTTTT
TRBD1 | TRBJ1-5 | . | TRBV6-5 | CASSYTTGTDQPQHF | TGTGCCAGCAGTTACACGACAGGGACCGATCAGCCCCAGCATTTT
. | TRBJ1-2 | few | TRBV5-1 | CASSLYTLAGGYTF | TGCGCCAGCAGCTTGTATACACTCGCGGGAGGCTACACCTTC
. | TRBJ1-1 | . | TRBV7-5 | CARSGRDIDIMNTEAFF | TGTGCCAGAAGCGGGAGGGACATTGATATTATGAACACTGAAGCTTTCTTT
. | TRBJ1-6 | . | TRBV3-1/TRBV3-2 | CASSQVPRSPLHF | TGTGCCAGCAGCCAAGTTCCGCGTTCACCCCTCCACTTT
TRBD1 | TRBJ2-2 | . | TRBV24-1 | CATGRGQGNTGELFF | TGTGCCACCGGACGGGGACAGGGGAACACCGGGGAGCTGTTTTTT
TRBD1 | TRBJ1-2 | . | TRBV6-4 | CASSTGTGANYGYTF | TGTGCCAGCAGTACCGGGACAGGGGCTAACTATGGCTACACCTTC
. | TRBJ2-2 | . | TRBV6-5 | CASSYSNTGELFF | TGTGCCAGCAGTTACTCCAACACCGGGGAGCTGTTTTTT
. | TRBJ2-1 | . | TRBV6-5 | CASRPGAGGYNEQFF | TGTGCCAGCAGACCCGGGGCAGGGGGGTACAATGAGCAGTTCTTC
TRBD1 | TRBJ2-3 | . | TRBV7-3 | CASSPSRTGNTDTQYF | TGTGCCAGCAGCCCAAGTCGGACAGGTAACACAGATACGCAGTATTTT
. | TRBJ1-6 | . | TRBV6-4 | CASSAEPYNSPLHF | TGTGCCAGCAGTGCAGAGCCGTATAATTCACCCCTCCACTTT
. | TRBJ1-2 | . | TRBV10-3 | CAISGRLGGGYGYTF | TGTGCCATCAGTGGTCGATTAGGGGGGGGCTATGGCTACACCTTC
TRBD1 | TRBJ1-3 | few | TRBV18 | CASSPGGAHGNTIYF | TGTGCCAGCTCCCCAGGGGGCGCGCACGGAAACACCATATATTTT
TRBD2 | TRBJ2-1 | . | TRBV7-3 | CASSTSGGNNEQFF | TGTGCCAGCAGCACTAGCGGGGGTAACAATGAGCAGTTCTTC
. | TRBJ2-7 | . | TRBV2 | CASSEHQTSYEQYF | TGTGCCAGCAGTGAACACCAAACCTCCTACGAGCAGTACTTC
TRBD2 | TRBJ2-3 | . | TRBV9 | CASSQVGGGVDTQYF | TGTGCCAGCAGCCAGGTGGGCGGGGGGGTAGATACGCAGTATTTT
. | TRBJ1-1 | . | TRBV4-1 | CASSPSPGAEAFF | TGCGCCAGCAGCCCGTCCCCTGGGGCTGAAGCTTTCTTT